Presented here are 14 T cell receptor beta chains from one specimen sequenced in a study of blood T cell repertoires in COVID-19. Assay used: immunoSEQ multiplex PCR; TCRdb lists only in-frame clones, some missing. In the table there are about 210,000 clones, 84% of which are singletons. The sample comprised peripheral blood. The source of these receptors is a woman of 80 years or more with COVID-19, enrolled during active disease.

The chain combines TRBV3-1 (or the pseudogene TRBV3-2) with TRBJ2-1; a possible D gene is TRBD2 (7 bases). The germline gives CDR1 LGHDT, CDR2 YNNKEL (reference sequence). V was shortened by 1 base and J by 4 bases, with 23 bases between the two germline ends. The CDR3 is 19 amino acids. CDR3 loop: CASSQGVPLAGRGYNEQFF. In DNA form, the CDR3 reads TGTGCCAGCAGCCAAGGGGTGCCATTGGCGGGGAGGGGGTACAATGAGCAGTTCTTC.

This rearrangement joins TRBV11-2 to TRBJ1-1; no definite D call. V was cut by 5 bases and J by 11 bases, with 9 bases left in between. The length of the CDR3 is 10 residues. CDR1 is SGHAT and CDR2 is FQNNGV in the germline V gene. CDR3 in DNA: TGTGCCAGCAGCCAAGGCGGTGCTTTCTTT. This gives the protein CASSQGGAFF. Variable domain in full (rest from reference TRBV11-2 and TRBJ1-1): EAGVAQSPRYKIIEKRQSVAFWCNPISGHATLYWYQQILGQGPKLLIQFQNNGVVDDSQLPKDRFSAERLKGVDSTLKIQPAKLEDSAVYLCASSQGGAFFGQGTRLTVV.

The chain links TRBV3-1 (or the pseudogene TRBV3-2) to TRBJ2-3; 8 bases map to TRBD2. This CDR3 has 15 amino acids. Germline assignment: CDR1 LGHDT and CDR2 YNNKEL (reference sequence). V gave up 6 bases and J gave up 2 bases; unmatched junction bases: 7. This CDR3 reads CASRRGAGDTDTQYF. CDR3 sequence (DNA): TGTGCCAGCAGGCGGGGGGCGGGGGACACAGATACGCAGTATTTT.

This clone was detected only a few times. The CDR3 reads CASSYSVQGNTEAFF. CDR3 DNA: TGTGCCAGCAGTTACTCGGTACAGGGAAACACTGAAGCTTTCTTT. The rearrangement joins TRBV6-5 to TRBJ1-1; D perhaps matches TRBD1 (6 bases). V was trimmed by 0 bases and J by 2 bases, leaving 10 bases between them. From germline, CDR1 is MNHEY and CDR2 SVGAGI. The CDR3 length is 15 residues.

The chain joins TRBV7-2 to TRBJ2-7; TRBD2 aligns across 9 bases. V shed 2 bases and J 2 bases; nucleotides not matched to a gene: 4. The CDR3 is made up of 15 amino acids. CDR1 and CDR2 from the germline V gene are SGHTA and FQGNSA. The CDR3 DNA is TGTGCCAGCAGCTTAAAGGCGGGAGGGACCTACGAGCAGTACTTC. This encodes CASSLKAGGTYEQYF. The variable domain in full, completed from reference TRBV7-2 and TRBJ2-7, reads GAGVSQSPSNKVTEKGKDVELRCDPISGHTALYWYRQSLGQGLEFLIYFQGNSAPDKSGLPSDRFSAERTGGSVSTLTIQRTQQEDSAVYLCASSLKAGGTYEQYFGPGTRLTVT.

The CDR3 loop reads CASSVVSGIGVTQYF. DNA for the CDR3: TGTGCCAGCAGCGTAGTTTCGGGAATCGGTGTGACCCAGTACTTC. The chain has TRBV9 and TRBJ2-5, with D maybe TRBD2 (5 bases). The CDR3 contains 15 residues. Trimming shortened V by 0 bases and J by 7 bases, and 16 bases separated the two germline ends. The germline gives CDR1 SGDLS, CDR2 YYNGEE.

The rearrangement links TRBV4-1 to TRBJ1-3, with D possibly being TRBD1 (6 bases). This CDR3 comprises 14 residues. V was clipped by 4 bases and J by 2 bases, with 9 bases between them. The germline V gene has CDR1 MGHRA and CDR2 YSYEKL. This CDR3 is CASSPYRAGNTIYF. CDR3 nucleotides: TGCGCCAGCAGCCCTTACAGGGCTGGAAACACCATATATTTT.

This clone was observed a few times. J is TRBJ2-7 and V is TRBV7-9; D may be TRBD1 (6 bases). The CDR3 is 14 amino acids. The V end lost 1 base, the J end lost 6 bases, and 13 bases lay between the germline ends. Germline V gene sequence: CDR1 SEHNR, CDR2 FQNEAQ (reference sequence). Here the CDR3 DNA reads TGTGCCAGCAGCTTAGGGCAACAGGGTTCCGAGCAGTACTTC. Its translation is CASSLGQQGSEQYF.

This clone showed up just once. The V call is TRBV4-2, the J call TRBJ2-7; D possibly corresponds to TRBD2 (5 bases). From germline, CDR1 is LGHNA and CDR2 YNFKEQ. The CDR3 is made up of 14 amino acids. Trimming took off 2 bases at V and 3 bases at J, with 11 bases between the two ends. CDR3 DNA sequence: TGTGCCAGCAGCCAAAGCTCTAGCAGCTACGAGCAGTACTTC. Residues: CASSQSSSSYEQYF.

The CDR3 is CASSVTGTGGEKLFF. CDR3 bases: TGTGCCAGCAGCGTTACAGGGACGGGTGGTGAAAAACTGTTTTTT. The rearrangement joins TRBV9 to TRBJ1-4, with D tentatively TRBD1 (6 bases). Trimming left V 2 bases short and J 7 bases short, with 15 bases between. The CDR3 extends over 15 amino acids. In germline, CDR1 is SGDLS, CDR2 YYNGEE.

The V call is TRBV7-2, the J call TRBJ2-3, with 12 nucleotides matching TRBD2. Trimming at V came to 4 bases and at J to 0 bases, leaving 8 bases not matched to a gene. Germline lookup yields CDR1 SGHTA and CDR2 FQGNSA. The CDR3 has 18 amino acids. CDR3 in amino acids: CASSWRGLAGPSTDTQYF. As DNA, the CDR3 is TGTGCCAGCAGCTGGAGGGGACTAGCGGGTCCTAGCACAGATACGCAGTATTTT.

The chain combines TRBV24-1 with TRBJ2-1; 9 nucleotides line up with TRBD1. Trimming removed 2 bases from V and 7 bases from J; junction bases left unmatched: 5. Germline CDR1 reads KGHDR; CDR2 reads SFDVKD. The CDR3 covers 15 residues. The CDR3 reads CATSDWDRAWNEQFF. The DNA of the CDR3 is TGTGCCACCAGTGATTGGGACAGGGCTTGGAATGAGCAGTTCTTC.

A note on this clone: Other DNA sequences in this sample translate to the same CDR3. The chain uses TRBV12-3 or TRBV12-4 and TRBJ2-5; a weak D match, TRBD1 (6 bases). V dropped 3 bases and J dropped 5 bases, with 10 bases sitting between them. There are 13 residues in the CDR3. Here the CDR3 DNA reads TGTGCCAGCAGTTTGGGCAGGGGCGAGACCCAGTACTTC. Amino acid sequence: CASSLGRGETQYF.

The chain has TRBV5-1 and TRBJ2-5; 7 nucleotides agree with TRBD2. Germline CDR1 is SGHRS and CDR2 is YFSETQ. V lost 0 bases and J lost 5; bases outside the gene matches: 7. The CDR3 is made up of 15 amino acids. CDR3 in DNA: TGCGCCAGCAGCTTGGGTCGGACTAGGTATGAGACCCAGTACTTC. This sequence encodes CASSLGRTRYETQYF.